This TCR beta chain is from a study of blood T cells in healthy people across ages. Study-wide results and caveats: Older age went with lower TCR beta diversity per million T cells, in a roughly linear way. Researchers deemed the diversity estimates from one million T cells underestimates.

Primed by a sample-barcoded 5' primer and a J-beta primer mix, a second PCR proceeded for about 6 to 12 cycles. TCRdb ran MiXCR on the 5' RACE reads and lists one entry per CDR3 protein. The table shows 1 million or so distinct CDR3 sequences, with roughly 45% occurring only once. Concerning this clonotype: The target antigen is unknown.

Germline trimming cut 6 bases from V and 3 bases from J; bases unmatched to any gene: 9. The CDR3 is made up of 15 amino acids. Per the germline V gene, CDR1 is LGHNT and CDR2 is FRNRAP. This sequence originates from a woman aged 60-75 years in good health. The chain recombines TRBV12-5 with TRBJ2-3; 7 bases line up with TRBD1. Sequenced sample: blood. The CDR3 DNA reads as TGTGCTAGTGGCCTCGGACAGGTGGTAACAGATACGCAGTATTTT. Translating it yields CASGLGQVVTDTQYF.